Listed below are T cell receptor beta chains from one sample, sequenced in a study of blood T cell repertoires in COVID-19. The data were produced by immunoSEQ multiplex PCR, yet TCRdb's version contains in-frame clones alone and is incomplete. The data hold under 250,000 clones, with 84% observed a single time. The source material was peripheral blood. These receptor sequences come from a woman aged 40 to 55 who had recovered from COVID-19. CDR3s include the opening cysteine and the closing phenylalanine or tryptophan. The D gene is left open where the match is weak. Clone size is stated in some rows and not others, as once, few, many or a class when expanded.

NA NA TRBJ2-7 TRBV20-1 TGCAGTGCTAGTACGCAGGGGAACACCTACGAGCAGTACTTC CSASTQGNTYEQYF
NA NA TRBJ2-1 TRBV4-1 TGCGCCAGCAGCCAAGTCGGGGTAACTGAGCAGTTCTTC CASSQVGVTEQFF
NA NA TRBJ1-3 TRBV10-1 TGCGCCAGCAGTACAGGCCAGCATCCCACCATATATTTT CASSTGQHPTIYF
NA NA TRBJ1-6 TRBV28 TGTGCCAGCACCCCGGGGGACTCACCCCTCCACTTT CASTPGDSPLHF
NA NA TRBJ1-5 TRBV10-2 TGCGCCAGCAGTGAGGTCTATAGCAATCAGCCCCAGCATTTT CASSEVYSNQPQHF
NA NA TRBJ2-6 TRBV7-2 TGTGCCAGCCGGAAAGGGGGCTCTGGGGCCAACGTCCTGACTTTC CASRKGGSGANVLTF
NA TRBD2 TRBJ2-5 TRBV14 TGTGCCAGCAGCCCTTTCGGGGCGGGGGGCTATACTAACCAAGAGACCCAGTACTTC CASSPFGAGGYTNQETQYF
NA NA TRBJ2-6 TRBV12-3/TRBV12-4 TGTGCCAGCCGCTCTGGGGCCAACGTCCTGACTTTC CASRSGANVLTF
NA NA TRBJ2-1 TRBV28 TGTGCCAGCAGCTCTCTTTGGGGCGACAATGAGCAGTTCTTC CASSSLWGDNEQFF
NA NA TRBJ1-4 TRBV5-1 TGCGCCAGCAGCTTGGGAGCGGCGGAGGAAAAACTGTTTTTT CASSLGAAEEKLFF
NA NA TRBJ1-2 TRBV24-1 TGTGCCACCAGTAGCCCCCGGCAGGGGAACTATGGCTACACCTTC CATSSPRQGNYGYTF
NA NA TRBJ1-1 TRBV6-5 TGTGCCAGCGTCCGGGACAACTTGAACACTGAAGCTTTCTTT CASVRDNLNTEAFF
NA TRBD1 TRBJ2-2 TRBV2 TGTGCCAGCAGGGTTGGGACAGCCAACACCGGGGAGCTGTTTTTT CASRVGTANTGELFF
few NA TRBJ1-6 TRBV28 TGTGCCAGTAAAACGCCGGGTTATAATTCACCCCTCCACTTT CASKTPGYNSPLHF
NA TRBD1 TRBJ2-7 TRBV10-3 TGTGCCATCAGTGAAGGGACAGGGGGGTACGAGCAGTACTTC CAISEGTGGYEQYF
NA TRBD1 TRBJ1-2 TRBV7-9 TGTGCCAGCAGTTCACAGGGGGATGGCTACACCTTC CASSSQGDGYTF
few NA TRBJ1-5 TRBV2 TGTGCCAGCAGGGAAGGAGGGCAGCCCAATCAGCCCCAGCATTTT CASREGGQPNQPQHF
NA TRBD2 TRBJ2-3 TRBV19 TGTGCCAGTAACGGGAGTAGCGGGGGGGCCAAGGTAGATACGCAGTATTTT CASNGSSGGAKVDTQYF
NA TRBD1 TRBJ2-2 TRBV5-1 TGCGCCAGCAGCTTGGCTGGCGACAGGGTATCTATCGGGGAGCTGTTTTTT CASSLAGDRVSIGELFF
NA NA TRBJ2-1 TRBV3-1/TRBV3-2 TGTGCCACCGGTCCAGGGGACCGTATTGGGTTCTTC CATGPGDRIGFF
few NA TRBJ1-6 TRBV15 TGTGCCACCAGCAGAGATACCACCGGGACCCTCCACTTT CATSRDTTGTLHF
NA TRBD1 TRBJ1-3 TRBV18 TGTGCCAGCTCAACGACTACAGGGGGACGTGGAAACACCATATATTTT CASSTTTGGRGNTIYF
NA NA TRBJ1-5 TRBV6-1 TGTGCCAGCAGTGACGGAGCCGATCAGCCCCAGCATTTT CASSDGADQPQHF
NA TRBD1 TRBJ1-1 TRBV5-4 TGTGCCAGCACCGACAGGGACACTGAAGCTTTCTTT CASTDRDTEAFF
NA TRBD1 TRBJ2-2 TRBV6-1 TGTGCCAGCAGCAGTACAGGGGGCTACACCGGGGAGCTGTTTTTT CASSSTGGYTGELFF
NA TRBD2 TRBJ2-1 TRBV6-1 TGTGCCAGCAGTGAAGGGGTAGTGCCGGGAGGTGAGCAGTTCTTC CASSEGVVPGGEQFF
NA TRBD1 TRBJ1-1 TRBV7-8 TGTGCCAGCAGCTTAGAATCGAGACAGGGGGACACTGAAGCTTTCTTT CASSLESRQGDTEAFF
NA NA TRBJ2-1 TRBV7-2 TGTGCCAGCAGCCAGGGACAACTCAATGAGCAGTTCTTC CASSQGQLNEQFF
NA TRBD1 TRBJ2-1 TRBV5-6 TGTGCCAGCCACGACAGGGGGCCCTGGAATGAGCAGTTCTTC CASHDRGPWNEQFF
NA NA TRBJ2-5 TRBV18 TGTGCCAGCTCACCATCGGAGGAGACCCAGTACTTC CASSPSEETQYF
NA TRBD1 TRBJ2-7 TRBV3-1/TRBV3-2 TGTGCCAGCAGTCGAAGTAGGGACAGGGGGTTCCACGAGCAGTACTTC CASSRSRDRGFHEQYF
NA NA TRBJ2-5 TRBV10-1 TGCGCCAGCAGTGCTCCAGGACAGCCACAAGAGACCCAGTACTTC CASSAPGQPQETQYF
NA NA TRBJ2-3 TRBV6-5 TGTGCCAGCAGAACAGGGTCGGATACGCAGTATTTT CASRTGSDTQYF
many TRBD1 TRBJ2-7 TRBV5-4 TGTGCCAGCAGCCTGATGGGGACAGGGACGCACGAGCAGTACTTC CASSLMGTGTHEQYF
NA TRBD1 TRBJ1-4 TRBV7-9 TGTGCCAGCAGCTTAGGCCGAAACAGGGGGGAAAAACTGTTTTTT CASSLGRNRGEKLFF
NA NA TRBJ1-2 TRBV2 TGTGCCAGCAGTGGTGGCGAGGGTTGGCGTGGCTACACCTTC CASSGGEGWRGYTF
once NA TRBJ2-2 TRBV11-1 TGTGCCAGCAGGGAGACCTTCAACACCGGGGAGCTGTTTTTT CASRETFNTGELFF
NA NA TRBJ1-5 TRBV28 TGTGCCAGCAGTTTTTGGGGCAGGGGATCCCATCAGCCCCAGCATTTT CASSFWGRGSHQPQHF
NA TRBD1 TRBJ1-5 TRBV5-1 TGCGCCAGCAGCTTGGAGGGACAGGGGGGACAGGCCCAGCATTTT CASSLEGQGGQAQHF
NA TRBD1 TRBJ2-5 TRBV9 TGTGCCAGCAGCGTAGGGGGACAGCAAGAGACCCAGTACTTC CASSVGGQQETQYF
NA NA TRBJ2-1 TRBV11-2 TGTGCCAGCAGCTTAACCGGGTTGCAAAATGAGCAGTTCTTC CASSLTGLQNEQFF